The clone carrying this T cell receptor beta chain was counted between two and nine times. The antigen is unknown. The CDR3 sequence is 15 residues long. V lost 5 bases, J lost 1 base, and 12 bases lay in between. The sample originates from a study of CD8 T cells in ankylosing spondylitis. Overall study findings and caveats: The authors reported significant enrichment of disease-linked clones in matched ankylosing spondylitis synovial fluid. Among TCR beta sequences, a motif of about 8 highly homologous variants appeared characteristic of ankylosing spondylitis blood. Reactive arthritis synovial fluid and blood were previously reported to contain some motif variants.

Library preparation for TCR beta used quantitative 5'-RACE with molecular barcodes. TCRdb re-called the 5' RACE reads through MiXCR, storing one row per CDR3 protein. The data show about 750,000 distinct CDR3 sequences, with around 20% seen just once and about 20% held by the top ten. This clonotype was sampled from a male donor with ankylosing spondylitis. The sample consisted of blood, either unsorted or a sorted T cell fraction (not recorded which). The V and J genes are TRBV12-3 or TRBV12-4 and TRBJ1-5, with D maybe TRBD1 (6 bases). This CDR3 is CASSTTGLSNQPQHF. CDR3 nucleotide sequence: TGTGCCAGCAGTACAACAGGGTTAAGCAATCAGCCCCAGCATTTT.